A selection of T cell receptor beta chains follows, all from one sample in a study of circulating CD8 cells and anti-PD-1 response in melanoma. One entry per CDR3 protein results from TCRdb running MiXCR on the reads. The table includes 1,500 to 2,000 distinct CDR3 sequences, approximately 6.6% detected once. The sequencing here drew on CD8+ T cells from PBMCs, taken at baseline or after one month of anti-PD-1 therapy (not recorded which). These receptors came from a human donor with melanoma. Both conserved end residues are trimmed from each CDR3. A row's size may be missing; if present it is once, few, many or a size class.

J gene: TRBJ2-7; clone size: medium-sized; V gene: TRBV27; CDR3 protein: ASSFNYEQY
J gene: TRBJ1-3; clone size: few; V gene: TRBV12-3/TRBV12-4; CDR3 protein: ASFGGSGNTIY
J gene: TRBJ1-2; clone size: few; V gene: TRBV29-1; CDR3 protein: SVDRRGQGYGYT
J gene: TRBJ2-4; clone size: large; V gene: TRBV6-5; CDR3 protein: ASSQDRVSQY
J gene: TRBJ2-1; clone size: large; V gene: TRBV28; CDR3 protein: ASSFRLDNEQF
J gene: TRBJ2-3; clone size: medium-sized; V gene: TRBV20-1; CDR3 protein: SARDSGGGVFIRTDTQY
J gene: TRBJ1-1; clone size: -; V gene: TRBV13; CDR3 protein: ASSLGQGGTEAF
J gene: TRBJ2-1; clone size: medium-sized; V gene: TRBV2; CDR3 protein: ASSGTRLNYNEQF
J gene: TRBJ2-7; clone size: medium-sized; V gene: TRBV28; CDR3 protein: ASSSPGYEQY
J gene: TRBJ2-1; clone size: few; V gene: TRBV27; CDR3 protein: ASSASGGSSYNEQF
J gene: TRBJ2-1; clone size: medium-sized; V gene: TRBV28; CDR3 protein: ASSSGTASQ
J gene: TRBJ2-7; clone size: large; V gene: TRBV2; CDR3 protein: ASSEGGQGAQSEY
J gene: TRBJ2-2; clone size: medium-sized; V gene: TRBV28; CDR3 protein: ASSFIGGRGGELF
J gene: TRBJ2-3; clone size: medium-sized; V gene: TRBV28; CDR3 protein: ASRDPGRQSSTDTQY
J gene: TRBJ2-7; clone size: medium-sized; V gene: TRBV21-1; CDR3 protein: AGSPRDSRAYEQY
J gene: TRBJ2-1; clone size: medium-sized; V gene: TRBV23-1; CDR3 protein: ASSQLELAGGPETNEQF
J gene: TRBJ2-1; clone size: medium-sized; V gene: TRBV27; CDR3 protein: ASSPYAGTLGNEQF
J gene: TRBJ2-1; clone size: few; V gene: TRBV20-1; CDR3 protein: SARDRVAGVNEQF
J gene: TRBJ2-3; clone size: medium-sized; V gene: TRBV2; CDR3 protein: ASSQSLAGGDTQY
J gene: TRBJ2-1; clone size: medium-sized; V gene: TRBV28; CDR3 protein: ASSTGTSGPYNEQF
J gene: TRBJ2-1; clone size: medium-sized; V gene: TRBV7-8; CDR3 protein: ASSLGTREQF
J gene: TRBJ2-2; clone size: medium-sized; V gene: TRBV24-1; CDR3 protein: ATRSRQGEAGELF
J gene: TRBJ2-7; clone size: medium-sized; V gene: TRBV28; CDR3 protein: AHGTGEQY
J gene: TRBJ2-7; clone size: medium-sized; V gene: TRBV9; CDR3 protein: ASSVEDALTYEQY
J gene: TRBJ2-3; clone size: large; V gene: TRBV6-6; CDR3 protein: ASARGSGAVDTQY
J gene: TRBJ2-3; clone size: medium-sized; V gene: TRBV12-5; CDR3 protein: ASAERIDTQY
J gene: TRBJ2-2; clone size: medium-sized; V gene: TRBV28; CDR3 protein: ASIGENTGELF
J gene: TRBJ2-7; clone size: medium-sized; V gene: TRBV29-1; CDR3 protein: SVETEGEQY
J gene: TRBJ1-1; clone size: medium-sized; V gene: TRBV19; CDR3 protein: ASSIQGMNTEAF
J gene: TRBJ2-7; clone size: medium-sized; V gene: TRBV27; CDR3 protein: ASSFGTSGAYEQY
J gene: TRBJ2-1; clone size: large; V gene: TRBV23-1; CDR3 protein: ASSHRPGQGNEQF
J gene: TRBJ2-5; clone size: -; V gene: TRBV28; CDR3 protein: ASSLNLETQY
J gene: TRBJ1-2; clone size: medium-sized; V gene: TRBV25-1; CDR3 protein: ASSERAGRYGYT
J gene: TRBJ1-2; clone size: medium-sized; V gene: TRBV4-3; CDR3 protein: ASSPPGASAGGYT
J gene: TRBJ2-3; clone size: medium-sized; V gene: TRBV27; CDR3 protein: ASSSSADTQY
J gene: TRBJ1-2; clone size: medium-sized; V gene: TRBV28; CDR3 protein: ASSLPGSHYGYT
J gene: TRBJ2-7; clone size: medium-sized; V gene: TRBV28; CDR3 protein: ASSFAVGGAYEQY
J gene: TRBJ1-1; clone size: medium-sized; V gene: TRBV19; CDR3 protein: ASSIPGSHTEAF
J gene: TRBJ1-1; clone size: medium-sized; V gene: TRBV28; CDR3 protein: ASSLDREWGTEAF
J gene: TRBJ2-1; clone size: medium-sized; V gene: TRBV24-1; CDR3 protein: ATSQSYNEQF
J gene: TRBJ2-1; clone size: -; V gene: TRBV11-2; CDR3 protein: ASGLANEQF
J gene: TRBJ1-2; clone size: medium-sized; V gene: TRBV27; CDR3 protein: ASSPGQGLVYGYT
J gene: TRBJ2-7; clone size: medium-sized; V gene: TRBV29-1; CDR3 protein: SVVVAERTYEQY
J gene: TRBJ2-7; clone size: medium-sized; V gene: TRBV27; CDR3 protein: ASSYTGTTYEQY
J gene: TRBJ1-5; clone size: large; V gene: TRBV27; CDR3 protein: ASSPWTGAFNQPQH